This TCR beta chain was sequenced in a study of T-cell memory formation after mild COVID-19. On the study more broadly: Clustering of TCRs was largely donor specific.

Overall study results and limits: There was a balanced CD4/CD8 profile in clones contracting day 15 to 85, and later expanders leaned CD4+. Among contracting clones, CD4+ were mainly CM/EM and CD8+ enriched in EMRA.

TCRdb used MiXCR to reprocess the 5' RACE reads, holding one entry per CDR3 protein. The table lists more than 85,000 distinct CDR3 sequences, over 8.5% of them singletons. The CDR3 has 14 amino acids. Germline loops: CDR1 DFQATT, CDR2 SNEGSKA (reference sequence). V was shortened by 6 bases and J by 1 base, with 14 bases between the two germline ends. A note on this clonotype: The antigen is unknown.

The sequenced sample consisted of PBMCs or a T cell subset sorted from them (not recorded which). This receptor was taken from a man aged 18 to 29 who had mild COVID-19 (a few samples of this study predate the infection). Cell type and time point are not known. The V and J genes are TRBV20-1 and TRBJ2-3; D is unresolved. The CDR3 loop is CSAADRRGTDTQYF. The CDR3 region has the DNA TGCAGTGCCGCCGACCGAAGAGGCACAGATACGCAGTATTTT.